The clone carrying this T cell receptor (beta chain) came up a few times. This sample was included in a study of blood T cells in healthy people across ages. A second PCR, run for roughly 7 to 11 cycles, used a sample-barcoded 5' primer plus a J-beta primer mix. Each cDNA molecule was tagged by a template-switch adaptor that had 12 random nucleotides. TCRdb reanalysed the 5' RACE reads using MiXCR and keeps one entry per CDR3 protein. Of some 760,000 distinct CDR3 sequences listed, 20% to 30% were seen once; the top ten hold approximately 3.7%. The CDR3 contains 11 residues. Germline values: CDR1 MNHEY, CDR2 SVGEGT. Separately, the same data were catalogued under a study of T cells of mothers and their children.

The V gene is TRBV6-2 or TRBV6-3, the J gene TRBJ2-1, with D unclear. The end of the DNA is better explained by TRBJ2-7, so the J call may be wrong. Sequencing was performed on blood. The receptor comes from a boy aged 5-17 years in good health. The CDR3 sequence is CASSGFNEQYF. The CDR3, as DNA: TGTGCCAGCAGCGGCTTTAACGAGCAGTACTTC.